The text below deals with one TCR beta chain. Its antigen is currently not known. Base qualities are not provided; no much larger clone lies one nucleotide away. The data derive from a study of T cell repertoires in cytomegalovirus infection (dated by TCRdb to between 2018 and 2021). For the wider study: The peptide stimulations were aimed at well-studied HLA-B-restricted epitopes as well as recently identified HLA-C-restricted CMV epitopes, whose presentation resists viral immunomodulation. The HLA type of each donor mattered for the analysis, because public TCR beta signatures pointed to carriage of CMV infection along with the matching HLA type. General conclusions and limits of the study: Cumulative frequency of public TCR beta family members discriminated carriers of CMV infection plus the relevant HLA type in this cohort and an independent approximately 370-donor cohort. The ex vivo response was dominated by HLA-C-restricted CMV-specific TCR beta clonotypes, which also provided the single most frequent clonotype in two of eight donors.

The CDR3, from cysteine to phenylalanine, totals 16 residues. Only the CDR3 region is kept as DNA, spanning 48 bases read in frame from base 1. As encoded in the germline V gene, CDR1 is SGHVS while CDR2 is FNYEAQ. V is clipped by 2 bases and J by 1 base, and the sequence between their germline boundaries is 11 bases long. The intended sense of this specimen's treatment or condition label: in vitro stimulation with specific CMV peptide epitopes to enrich CMV-specific T cells. The listed sequencing device is Illumina HiSeq 1500. The raw public reads went through TCRdb reprocessing: fastp at Q25, MiXCR clone calling, in-frame beta chains kept. Each CDR3 protein appears once, grouped with its most common genes and DNA. A total of a few hundred thousand distinct CDR3 sequences appear in this sample, roughly 42% of them only once. Jointly, the top ten make up more than 40% of the sample.

This sample comprised cultured PBMCs, obtained from culture after CMV antigen stimulation. This sequence was found in a human donor in good health (CMV status not recorded). Some clones in this sample may be carry-over from other donors' samples. The receptor chain draws on TRBV7-6 and TRBJ2-2, with the D gene call left open. The encoded CDR3 is CASSLMGNRNTGELFF. In nucleotide form, the sequence is TGTGCCAGCAGCTTAATGGGGAACAGGAACACCGGGGAGCTGTTTTTT.